Presented here are 12 T cell receptor beta chains from one specimen sequenced in a study of T cells expressing NK-cell markers. TCRdb re-called the 5' RACE reads, yielding one record per CDR3 amino acid sequence without DNA. The ten top clones account for more than 10%, within a sample of 120,000 to 150,000 distinct CDR3 sequences. Sequencing was performed on blood T cells: a sorted CD56 or NKG2C T cell subset, CD4+ or CD8+ T cells, or bulk PBMC T cells (not recorded which). All receptors come from a man aged 18 to 29 in good health.

The chain uses TRBV11-2 and TRBJ2-1; lacking DNA, the TRBD2 call made by TCRdb goes unchecked. Germline V gene lookup returns CDR1 SGHAT and CDR2 FQNNGV. The CDR3 covers 17 residues. This chain's CDR3 is CASSLDPRSGEGDEQFF.

The chain is built from TRBV15 and TRBJ2-7. The CDR3 is made up of 15 amino acids. Germline CDR1 and CDR2: LNHNV and YYDKDF (reference sequence). The CDR3 spells CATSESRQGRGEQYF.

J is TRBJ2-5 and V is TRBV12-3 or TRBV12-4; TCRdb's D call of TRBD1 is untestable without DNA. The CDR3 has 15 amino acids. CDR3 amino acids: CASSLGQGPKETQYF.

The V gene is TRBV11-2, the J gene TRBJ2-3; TCRdb's D call of TRBD2 is untestable without DNA. Germline V CDR1 and CDR2: SGHAT, FQNNGV. The CDR3 is made up of 16 amino acids. This CDR3 reads CASSGTSGRVTDTQYF.

The V and J genes are TRBV6-1 and TRBJ2-2; TCRdb's D call of TRBD1 is untestable without DNA. Germline V CDR1 and CDR2: MNHNS, SASEGT. This CDR3 comprises 16 residues. CDR3 protein: CASSAYVDPATGELFF.

The chain joins TRBV9 to TRBJ1-1; lacking DNA, the TRBD1 call made by TCRdb goes unchecked. CDR3 size: 16 residues. In germline, CDR1 is SGDLS, CDR2 YYNGEE. The CDR3: CASSVIKGAVNTEAFF. The full variable domain, rest sourced from reference TRBV9 and TRBJ1-1, is DSGVTQTPKHLITATGQRVTLRCSPRSGDLSVYWYQQSLDQGLQFLIQYYNGEERAKGNILERFSAQQFPDLHSELNLSSLELGDSALYFCASSVIKGAVNTEAFFGQGTRLTVV.

The chain has TRBV6-1 and TRBJ2-1; the D gene TCRdb calls, TRBD1, cannot be checked with no DNA. This CDR3 spans 16 amino acids. Germline assignment: CDR1 MNHNS and CDR2 SASEGT. CDR3 amino acids: CASSEAPGQGWHEQFF.

V gene TRBV7-8 combines with J gene TRBJ1-5. The CDR3 consists of 15 residues. Germline V gives CDR1 SGHVS, CDR2 FQNEAQ. CDR3 region: CASSPSGGASQPQHF.

The CDR3 protein is CSVEAGGQDTQYF. V and J are TRBV29-1 and TRBJ2-3; TCRdb lists TRBD2, though no DNA is available to test this call. Germline loops: CDR1 SQVTM, CDR2 ANQGSEA. The CDR3 has 13 amino acids.

The gene calls are TRBV5-1 and TRBJ1-5. Germline CDR1 SGHRS, CDR2 YFSETQ. The CDR3 runs 14 residues. This chain's CDR3 is CASSLHPSNQPQHF.

The J gene is TRBJ2-1, the V gene TRBV29-1; TCRdb outputs TRBD2, but without DNA this stays unchecked. CDR1 is SQVTM and CDR2 is ANQGSEA in the germline V gene. This CDR3 has 15 residues. The CDR3 sequence is CSVPGLASSYNEQFF.

V and J are TRBV12-3 or TRBV12-4 and TRBJ2-3; checking the TCRdb D call of TRBD1 is not possible without DNA. There are 17 residues in the CDR3. CDR3 region: CASSLVGGVLEADTQYF.